The source of this T cell receptor (beta chain) is a study of T-cell reconstitution after alpha-beta-depleted transplantation in children. Regarding the study as a whole: Where some patients showed high TCRbeta diversity at day 60, it came from recipient T cells and thymic progenitors that had survived.

For TCRbeta, the library was prepared with unique molecular identifiers. TCRdb recomputed calls from the PCR reads with MiXCR, one row per CDR3 protein. The table shows 300,000 to 400,000 distinct CDR3 sequences, with roughly 25% occurring only once. CDR3 size: 14 residues. The V gene lost 3 bases and the J gene lost 5 bases, with 13 bases spanning the gap. CDR1 and CDR2 from the germline V gene are SGHTA and FQGNSA. This clonotype was seen a handful of times. Its cognate antigen is unknown. The TCR sequence derives from a male patient younger than 18 who had a stem cell transplant for acute lymphoblastic leukemia, so the T cells may come from the graft donor. The chain is built from TRBV7-2 and TRBJ1-2; D uncertain. The sequencing used PBMCs, mostly from graft donor cells, collected 180 days after TCRalphabeta/CD19-depleted stem cell transplant. The CDR3 nucleotides read TGTGCCAGCAGCTTTAGGGTACCTTCGTATGGCTACACCTTC. Translating it yields CASSFRVPSYGYTF.